These T cell receptor beta chains were read from a single sample in a study of T cell responses to AZD1222 COVID-19 vaccine. The assay was immunoSEQ multiplex PCR, and TCRdb's table has in-frame clones only and misses some. The sample carries around 140,000 clones, about 90% recorded once. The sequencing used peripheral blood, collected 28 days after the second AZD1222 dose. These receptors were collected from an adult who received the AZD1222 COVID-19 vaccine. CDR3s include the opening cysteine and the closing phenylalanine or tryptophan. Each record gives: clone size, D gene, J gene, V gene, CDR3 DNA, CDR3 protein. D genes are given only for firm matches. Only some rows state a clone size, as once, few, many or a class for expanded clones.

>-|-|TRBJ1-1|TRBV4-3
TGCGCCAGCGGGAACAGACCCGAGAACACTGAAGCTTTCTTT
CASGNRPENTEAFF
>-|-|TRBJ1-4|TRBV9
TGTGCCAGCGGGGTAGGACAGCCTAATGAAAAACTGTTTTTT
CASGVGQPNEKLFF
>-|-|TRBJ1-1|TRBV11-3
TGTGCCAGCAGCTTAGATTCGGGCTTGTCGAGTGAAGCTTTCTTT
CASSLDSGLSSEAFF
>-|-|TRBJ1-2|TRBV5-1
TGCGCCAGCAGCTTTTGGGAATTCGGGGTGAATGGCTACACCTTC
CASSFWEFGVNGYTF
>once|-|TRBJ1-1|TRBV7-9
TGTGCCAGCAGCCCCCCGATGGCGCGCTCAGTTACTGAAGCTTTCTTT
CASSPPMARSVTEAFF
>-|TRBD1|TRBJ2-1|TRBV4-1
TGCGCCAGCAGCCAAGATATCTTCCCGGGACAGGGATACAATGAGCAGTTCTTC
CASSQDIFPGQGYNEQFF
>few|-|TRBJ1-4|TRBV5-4
TGTGCCAGCAGCGGGGCCCAGGGGGAAAAACTGTTTTTT
CASSGAQGEKLFF
>-|TRBD1|TRBJ1-5|TRBV7-2
TGTGCCAGCAGCTTAGGGACAGGGGGAAGAAATCAGCCCCAGCATTTT
CASSLGTGGRNQPQHF
>-|-|TRBJ2-2|TRBV3-1/TRBV3-2
TGTGCCAGCAGCCAGACCCCGGGACTCGGGGCGAACACCGGGGAGCTGTTTTTT
CASSQTPGLGANTGELFF
>few|TRBD1|TRBJ1-1|TRBV10-3
TGTGCCATCGCGATGACAGGGCCGAACACTGAAGCTTTCTTT
CAIAMTGPNTEAFF
>-|TRBD2|TRBJ2-2|TRBV18
TGTGCCAGCTCCCGGACTAGCGTGAACACCGGGGAGCTGTTTTTT
CASSRTSVNTGELFF
>-|-|TRBJ1-5|TRBV10-2
TGCGCCAGCAGTGATTCCAGGGGTACCAATCAGCCCCAGCATTTT
CASSDSRGTNQPQHF
>-|-|TRBJ1-1|TRBV5-1
TGCGCCAGCAGCCCCGGCGCCGGGAACACTGAAGCTTTCTTT
CASSPGAGNTEAFF
>-|-|TRBJ2-4|TRBV6-2/TRBV6-3
TGTGCCAGCAGTTTCCTTTTTTTCATAGCCAAAAACATTCAGTACTTC
CASSFLFFIAKNIQYF
>-|-|TRBJ2-1|TRBV9
TGTGCCAGCAGCGTAGGCGGAGGGGGCTCGGGGTCCTACAATGAGCAGTTCTTC
CASSVGGGGSGSYNEQFF
>-|TRBD1|TRBJ1-5|TRBV7-8
TGTGCCAGCAGCTTAAGGGAGGGACAGGGCCTATTTGGAAATCAGCCCCAGCATTTT
CASSLREGQGLFGNQPQHF
>-|TRBD1|TRBJ2-3|TRBV6-5
TGTGCCAGCAGTTACGGGGCAGGGGGCGCAGATACGCAGTATTTT
CASSYGAGGADTQYF
>-|TRBD1|TRBJ1-5|TRBV6-5
TGTGCCAGCAGTTCCCGGACAGGTAGACAGCCCCAGCATTTT
CASSSRTGRQPQHF
>-|-|TRBJ1-1|TRBV2
TGTGCCAGCAGTGAGAGGGCCGCTTTCTTT
CASSERAAFF
>-|-|TRBJ2-1|TRBV4-3
TGCGCCAGCAGCCCGATCTTATACCGGGAGCAGTTCTTC
CASSPILYREQFF
>-|TRBD1|TRBJ2-7|TRBV2
TGTGCCAGCAGTGACCCGGGACAGGGTTTCTACGAGCAGTACTTC
CASSDPGQGFYEQYF
>-|-|TRBJ1-2|TRBV19
TGTGCCAGTAGTCCCCGGGGCGGTAACTATGGCTACACCTTC
CASSPRGGNYGYTF
>-|-|TRBJ1-4|TRBV19
TGTGCCAGTAGGCCGGAAGAACGGGAAAAACTGTTTTTT
CASRPEEREKLFF
>-|TRBD2|TRBJ2-5|TRBV5-1
TGCGCCAGCAGCTTGATAAGCGGGGGCCAAGAGACCCAGTACTTC
CASSLISGGQETQYF
>-|-|TRBJ1-4|TRBV6-5
TGTGCCAGCAGTTACAGGGGGGCGGGAGAAAAACTGTTTTTT
CASSYRGAGEKLFF
>-|-|TRBJ1-6|TRBV4-1
TGCGCCAGCAGCCAAGGCGTCAGCAATAATTCACCCCTCCACTTT
CASSQGVSNNSPLHF
>-|-|TRBJ1-2|TRBV10-3
TGTGCCATCAGTGAGGTCAGGCAGGGGATTAACTATGGCTACACCTTC
CAISEVRQGINYGYTF
>-|TRBD2|TRBJ2-3|TRBV5-1
TGCGCCAGCAGCAATAGCGGGAGCGCAGATACGCAGTATTTT
CASSNSGSADTQYF
>once|-|TRBJ2-5|TRBV18
TGTGCCAGCTCACCACCCCTAAAAGAGACCCAGTACTTC
CASSPPLKETQYF
>-|-|TRBJ1-4|TRBV10-3
TGTGCCATCAGTGAAGACGGAAATGAAAAACTGTTTTTT
CAISEDGNEKLFF
>-|-|TRBJ2-5|TRBV5-1
TGCGCCAGCAGCCATACGGTCGGGGTAGGGGGCCAAGAGACCCAGTACTTC
CASSHTVGVGGQETQYF
>-|-|TRBJ1-2|TRBV4-1
TGCGCCAGCAGCCAGCTCCCGCGGGCAACTTATGGCTACACCTTC
CASSQLPRATYGYTF
>-|TRBD1|TRBJ1-5|TRBV30
TGTGCCTGGAGCGCCCGACAGGGTATCCGGACGTACCAGCCCCAGCATTTT
CAWSARQGIRTYQPQHF
>-|-|TRBJ1-6|TRBV12-5
TGTGCTAGTGGTTCAGCGGAATCACCCCTCCACTTT
CASGSAESPLHF
>-|-|TRBJ1-5|TRBV7-9
TGTGCCAGCAGCCGTCAGGACAGCAATCAGCCCCAGCATTTT
CASSRQDSNQPQHF
>once|-|TRBJ1-5|TRBV2
TGTGCCAGCAGTGAGGAGACCGATAGCAATCAGCCCCAGCATTTT
CASSEETDSNQPQHF
>-|-|TRBJ2-5|TRBV11-1
TGTGCCAGCAGTGCGGGGTATCGAGAGACCCAGTACTTC
CASSAGYRETQYF
>-|TRBD2|TRBJ2-2|TRBV18
TGTGCCAGCTCACCCGGGAGCGGGGGACCAAACACCGGGGAGCTGTTTTTT
CASSPGSGGPNTGELFF
>-|-|TRBJ1-1|TRBV5-6
TGTGCCAGCAGCTTGCCCTCTATGAACACTGAAGCTTTCTTT
CASSLPSMNTEAFF
>few|-|TRBJ1-5|TRBV5-1
TGCGCCAGCAGCCCCGGGGATAGCAATCAGCCCCAGCATTTT
CASSPGDSNQPQHF
>-|TRBD1|TRBJ2-1|TRBV18
TGTGCCAGCTCACCAGTCCACGACAGGGTTTACAATGAGCAGTTCTTC
CASSPVHDRVYNEQFF
>-|-|TRBJ1-1|TRBV12-3/TRBV12-4
TGTGCCAGCTCAGAGGGGCAAGCTTTCTTT
CASSEGQAFF
>-|TRBD1|TRBJ1-5|TRBV28
TGTGCCAGCAGTCCCGGACAGGCGCGAAATCAGCCCCAGCATTTT
CASSPGQARNQPQHF